Below, 7 T cell receptor beta chains from the same sample are listed, as sequenced in a study of blood T cell repertoires in COVID-19. The data were produced by immunoSEQ multiplex PCR, yet TCRdb's version contains in-frame clones alone and is incomplete. The sample carries 35,000 to 55,000 clones, just under 70% recorded once. Source material: peripheral blood. The receptor source for this set is a man older than 75 with acute or convalescent COVID-19.

V is TRBV7-2 and J is TRBJ2-5, with 9 bases identical to TRBD2. The trim removed 1 base at V and 5 bases at J, leaving 5 bases unmatched. Germline CDR1 SGHTA, CDR2 FQGNSA. This CDR3 is 15 amino acids long. This CDR3 is CASSLGTSVRETQYF. Written as DNA, the CDR3 is TGTGCCAGCAGCTTAGGGACTAGCGTCCGGGAGACCCAGTACTTC.

The chain recombines TRBV19 with TRBJ1-5; 8 bases align to TRBD1. Losses at the gene ends were 5 bases for V and 2 bases for J; bases not matched to a gene: 8. In germline, CDR1 is LNHDA, CDR2 SQIVND (reference sequence). The CDR3 is made up of 16 amino acids. CDR3 amino acids: CASSVGQGRGNQPQHF. CDR3 DNA sequence: TGTGCCAGTAGTGTAGGACAGGGACGGGGCAATCAGCCCCAGCATTTT.

This clone has only one observation. The rearrangement uses TRBV6-5 and TRBJ2-1; D remains unclear. This CDR3 is 14 amino acids long. V was pared by 9 bases and J by 10 bases, with 22 bases between. Per the germline V gene, CDR1 is MNHEY and CDR2 is SVGAGI. DNA for the CDR3: TGTGCCAGGATTTCGGAACAGCTCGCCGAGGAGCAGTTCTTC. This translates into CARISEQLAEEQFF.

The rearrangement links TRBV18 to TRBJ1-1; maybe TRBD1 (5 bases). V was shortened by 6 bases and J by 6 bases, with 20 bases between the two germline ends. This CDR3 region has 15 residues. Germline V lookup: CDR1 KGHSH, CDR2 LQKENI. CDR3 in amino acids: CASSPGGRVHSEAFF. CDR3 DNA sequence: TGTGCCAGCTCCCCGGGGGGTAGGGTTCATTCTGAAGCTTTCTTT.

The chain recombines TRBV19 with TRBJ1-1; 9 nucleotides match TRBD1. V lost 5 bases to trimming and J lost 1 base; unmatched junction nucleotides: 5. The germline V gene has CDR1 LNHDA and CDR2 SQIVND (reference sequence). The CDR3 is 15 residues long. The DNA of the CDR3 is TGTGCCAGTAGTCCACAGGGGGCAGAGAACACTGAAGCTTTCTTT. Translating gives CASSPQGAENTEAFF. Complete variable domain (other parts from reference TRBV19 and TRBJ1-1): DGGITQSPKYLFRKEGQNVTLSCEQNLNHDAMYWYRQDPGQGLRLIYYSQIVNDFQKGDIAEGYSVSREKKESFPLTVTSAQKNPTAFYLCASSPQGAENTEAFFGQGTRLTVV.

The J gene is TRBJ2-1, the V gene TRBV6-2 or TRBV6-3; D unclear. The V end lost 6 bases, the J end lost 8 bases, and 8 bases lay between the germline ends. The CDR3 has 11 residues. Germline lookup yields CDR1 MNHEY and CDR2 SVGEGT. The CDR3 spells CASSDEDEQFF. CDR3 nucleotides: TGTGCCAGCAGCGACGAGGATGAGCAGTTCTTC.

V gene TRBV11-3 combines with J gene TRBJ2-1; D not certain. The CDR3 is 11 residues long. The V gene's germline CDR1 is SGHNT and CDR2 YENEEA. The germline V and J ends were trimmed by 5 bases and 8 bases, with 7 bases remaining between them. As DNA, the CDR3 is TGTGCCAGCAGCCCCCGAGATGAGCAGTTCTTC. Translating gives CASSPRDEQFF.